The 5 T cell receptor beta chains presented below share a single source sample, sequenced in a study of T cell repertoires in cytomegalovirus infection. In TCRdb, the reads were re-called with MiXCR into one record per CDR3 protein. The sample lists more than 250,000 distinct CDR3 sequences, approximately 14% occurring once. Sequencing input: PBMCs. Receptor source: a human donor in good health (CMV status not recorded). Some clones in this sample may be carry-over from other donors' samples.

This chain joins TRBV7-3 and TRBJ2-2, with 9 bases lining up with TRBD2. Unmatched junction bases numbered 4, after V lost 5 bases and J lost 0 bases. Germline V CDR1 and CDR2: SGHTA, FQGTGA. The CDR3 is 16 residues long. The CDR3 region is CASSLAGGSNTGELFF. CDR3 DNA: TGTGCCAGCAGCCTCGCGGGGGGGTCGAACACCGGGGAGCTGTTTTTT. The whole variable domain, remainder taken from reference TRBV7-3 and TRBJ2-2, is GAGVSQTPSNKVTEKGKYVELRCDPISGHTALYWYRQSLGQGPEFLIYFQGTGAADDSGLPNDRFFAVRPEGSVSTLKIQRTERGDSAVYLCASSLAGGSNTGELFFGEGSRLTVL.

This clonotype showed up just a few times. The chain links TRBV20-1 to TRBJ2-7; 9 nucleotides agree with TRBD1. The CDR3 has 12 amino acids. Germline CDR1 and CDR2: DFQATT and SNEGSKA (reference sequence). CDR3 amino acids: CSHGQGSYEQYF. Written as DNA, the CDR3 is TGCAGCCATGGACAGGGGAGCTACGAGCAGTACTTC.

The chain carries TRBV19 and TRBJ2-1; D gene uncertain. This CDR3 comprises 17 residues. V was trimmed by 5 bases and J by 4 bases, leaving 21 bases between them. The germline V gene encodes CDR1 LNHDA and CDR2 SQIVND (reference sequence). In nucleotides, the CDR3 is TGTGCCAGTAGTCAATCTCCAATGGGCGGTTTATACAATGAGCAGTTCTTC. It specifies CASSQSPMGGLYNEQFF.

The V call is TRBV2, the J call TRBJ2-1, with D possibly TRBD2 on 6 matching bases. CDR3 length: 15 residues. V lost 8 bases and J lost 2, with 16 bases in between. From germline, CDR1 is SNHLY and CDR2 FYNNEI. The CDR3 region has the DNA TGTGCCAGCGGGTCGAGCGGGTCGCCCTACAATGAGCAGTTCTTC. The encoded protein is CASGSSGSPYNEQFF.

The V call is TRBV20-1, the J call TRBJ2-3; 9 bases match TRBD2. The CDR3 extends over 14 amino acids. J lost 4 bases, V lost 5 bases, and 7 bases had no gene match. In germline, CDR1 is DFQATT, CDR2 SNEGSKA (reference sequence). CDR3 in amino acids: CSARLADTSDTQYF. The CDR3 bases are TGCAGTGCTCGACTAGCGGACACGTCAGATACGCAGTATTTT.